This record looks at one T cell receptor (beta chain) sequence and its context. Its antigen is unidentified. This record comes from a study of cytomegalovirus exposure and HLA in healthy donors. The primer mix had 60 Vbeta and 13 Jbeta primers. The method was immunoSEQ multiplex PCR; TCRdb's version includes in-frame clones alone and lacks a portion of them. The sample gives about 110,000 clones, around two thirds of which show up once; over 3.5% is in the top ten. Notes on the study in general: Among TCR beta chains, those listed as cytomegalovirus-associated numbered some 160.

Each donor's status was that of a healthy bone marrow donor. The TCR was taken from a man younger than 45 in good health and CMV-seropositive. What was sequenced was PBMCs.

The CDR3 nucleotides read TGTGCCAGCAGCAAAAACAGGGACGAAAAACTGTTTTTT. This codes for CASSKNRDEKLFF. The rearrangement links TRBV6-1 to TRBJ1-4; possible D gene TRBD1, 6 bases. The V end was cut by 6 bases, the J end by 8 bases, with 13 bases between. The CDR3 has 13 residues. Germline assignment: CDR1 MNHNS and CDR2 SASEGT.